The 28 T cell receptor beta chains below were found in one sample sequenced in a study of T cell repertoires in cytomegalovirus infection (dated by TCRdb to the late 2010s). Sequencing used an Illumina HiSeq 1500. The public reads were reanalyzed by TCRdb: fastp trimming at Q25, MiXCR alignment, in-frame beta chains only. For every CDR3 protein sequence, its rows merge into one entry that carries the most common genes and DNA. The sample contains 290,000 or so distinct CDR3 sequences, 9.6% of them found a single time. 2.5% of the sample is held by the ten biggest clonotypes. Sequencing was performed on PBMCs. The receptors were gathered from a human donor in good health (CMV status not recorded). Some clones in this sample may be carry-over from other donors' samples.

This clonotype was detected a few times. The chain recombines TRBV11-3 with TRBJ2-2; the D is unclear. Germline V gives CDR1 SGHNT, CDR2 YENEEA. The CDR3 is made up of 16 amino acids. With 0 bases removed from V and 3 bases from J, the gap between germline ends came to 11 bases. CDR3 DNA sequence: TGTGCCAGCAGCTTAGATAAAGGGAAGGACACCGGGGAGCTGTTTTTT. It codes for CASSLDKGKDTGELFF.

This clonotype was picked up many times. The CDR3 spells CASSFTLSNQPQHF. The DNA of the CDR3 is TGTGCCAGCAGCTTCACCCTTAGCAATCAGCCCCAGCATTTT. V gene TRBV5-5 combines with J gene TRBJ1-5; D gene ambiguous. V was pared by 2 bases and J by 0 bases, with 6 bases between. Looked up from germline, CDR1 is SGHKS and CDR2 is YYEKEE (reference sequence). CDR3 length: 14 amino acids.

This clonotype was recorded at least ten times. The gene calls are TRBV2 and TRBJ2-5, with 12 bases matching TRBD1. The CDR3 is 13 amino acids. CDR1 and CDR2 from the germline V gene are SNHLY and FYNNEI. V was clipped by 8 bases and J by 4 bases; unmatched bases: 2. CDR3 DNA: TGTGCCAGCGGGGACAGGGGGCGAGAGACCCAGTACTTC. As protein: CASGDRGRETQYF.

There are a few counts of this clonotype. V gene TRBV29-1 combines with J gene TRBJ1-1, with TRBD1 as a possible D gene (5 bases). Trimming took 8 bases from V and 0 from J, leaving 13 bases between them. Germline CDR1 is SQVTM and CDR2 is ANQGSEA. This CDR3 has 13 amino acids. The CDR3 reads CSTQDILNTEAFF. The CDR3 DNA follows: TGCAGCACACAGGACATACTGAACACTGAAGCTTTCTTT.

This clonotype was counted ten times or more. DNA of the CDR3: TGCAGCGTTGTGGGACGGCTGAACACTGAAGCTTTCTTT. Protein sequence: CSVVGRLNTEAFF. This sequence joins TRBV29-1 and TRBJ1-1; D perhaps matches TRBD1 (5 bases). V was clipped by 4 bases and J by 0 bases, with 9 bases between them. CDR3 size: 13 residues. CDR1 and CDR2 from the germline V gene are SQVTM and ANQGSEA.

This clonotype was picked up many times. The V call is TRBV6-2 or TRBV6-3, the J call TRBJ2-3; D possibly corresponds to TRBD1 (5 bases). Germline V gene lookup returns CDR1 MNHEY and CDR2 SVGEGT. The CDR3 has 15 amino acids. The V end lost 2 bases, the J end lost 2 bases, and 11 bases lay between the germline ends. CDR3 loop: CASSYMTDHTDTQYF. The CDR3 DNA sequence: TGTGCCAGCAGTTACATGACAGACCACACAGATACGCAGTATTTT.

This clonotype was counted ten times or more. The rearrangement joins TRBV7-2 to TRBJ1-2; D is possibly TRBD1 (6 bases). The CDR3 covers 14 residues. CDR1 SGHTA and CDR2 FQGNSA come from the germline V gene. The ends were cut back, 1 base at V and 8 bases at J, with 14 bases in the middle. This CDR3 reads CASSLDRVEGGYTF. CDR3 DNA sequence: TGTGCCAGCAGCTTAGACAGGGTCGAAGGCGGCTACACCTTC.

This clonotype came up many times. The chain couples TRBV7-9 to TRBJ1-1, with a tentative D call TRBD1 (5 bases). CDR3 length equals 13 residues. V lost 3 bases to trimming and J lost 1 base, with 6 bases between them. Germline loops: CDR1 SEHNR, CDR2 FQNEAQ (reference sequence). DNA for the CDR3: TGTGCCAGCAGCTTCGGGGGGAACACTGAAGCTTTCTTT. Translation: CASSFGGNTEAFF.

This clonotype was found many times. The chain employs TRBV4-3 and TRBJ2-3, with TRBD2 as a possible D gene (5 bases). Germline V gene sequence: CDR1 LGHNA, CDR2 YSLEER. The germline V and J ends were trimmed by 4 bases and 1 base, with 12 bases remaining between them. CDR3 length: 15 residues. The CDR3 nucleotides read TGCGCCAGCAGCCTTAACGCGAGGGGCACAGATACGCAGTATTTT. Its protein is CASSLNARGTDTQYF.

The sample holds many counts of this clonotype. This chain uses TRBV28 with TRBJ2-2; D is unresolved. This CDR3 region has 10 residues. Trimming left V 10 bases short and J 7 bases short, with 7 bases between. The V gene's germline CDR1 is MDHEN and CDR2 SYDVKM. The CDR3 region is CATSSGELFF. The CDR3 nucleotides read TGTGCCACCTCAAGCGGGGAGCTGTTTTTT.

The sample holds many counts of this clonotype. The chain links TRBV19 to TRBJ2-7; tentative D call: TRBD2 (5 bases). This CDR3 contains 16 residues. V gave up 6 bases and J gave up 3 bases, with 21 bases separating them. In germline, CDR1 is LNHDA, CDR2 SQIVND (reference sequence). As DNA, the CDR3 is TGTGCCAGTAGCCCCCCCGAGGGCAGGTCAAACTACGAGCAGTACTTC. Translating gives CASSPPEGRSNYEQYF.

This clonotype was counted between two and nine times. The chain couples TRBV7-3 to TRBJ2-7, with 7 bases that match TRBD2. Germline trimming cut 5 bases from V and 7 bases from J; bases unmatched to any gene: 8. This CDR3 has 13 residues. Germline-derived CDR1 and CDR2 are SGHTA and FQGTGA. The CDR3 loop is CASSLNPRGEQYV. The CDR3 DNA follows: TGTGCCAGCAGCCTTAACCCGCGGGGGGAGCAGTACGTC.

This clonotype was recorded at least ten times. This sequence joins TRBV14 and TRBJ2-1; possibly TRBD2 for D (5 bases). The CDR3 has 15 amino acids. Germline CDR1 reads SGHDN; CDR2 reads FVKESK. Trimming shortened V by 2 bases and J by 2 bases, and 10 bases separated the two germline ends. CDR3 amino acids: CASSQIAGTYNEQFF. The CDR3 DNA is TGTGCCAGCAGCCAAATCGCGGGCACCTACAATGAGCAGTTCTTC.

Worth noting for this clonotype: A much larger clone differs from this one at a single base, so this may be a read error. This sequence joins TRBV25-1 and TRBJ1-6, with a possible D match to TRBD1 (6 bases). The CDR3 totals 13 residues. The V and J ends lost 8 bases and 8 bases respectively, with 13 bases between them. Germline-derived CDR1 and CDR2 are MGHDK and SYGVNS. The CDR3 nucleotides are TGTGCCAGCCACCGGGACACGTATTCACCCCTCCACTTT. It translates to CASHRDTYSPLHF.

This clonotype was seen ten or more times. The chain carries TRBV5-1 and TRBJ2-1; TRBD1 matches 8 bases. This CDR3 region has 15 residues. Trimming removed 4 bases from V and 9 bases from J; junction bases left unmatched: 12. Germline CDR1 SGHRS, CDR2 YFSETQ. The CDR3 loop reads CASSLEAGGVGEQFF. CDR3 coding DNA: TGCGCCAGCAGCCTTGAGGCAGGGGGCGTAGGTGAGCAGTTCTTC.

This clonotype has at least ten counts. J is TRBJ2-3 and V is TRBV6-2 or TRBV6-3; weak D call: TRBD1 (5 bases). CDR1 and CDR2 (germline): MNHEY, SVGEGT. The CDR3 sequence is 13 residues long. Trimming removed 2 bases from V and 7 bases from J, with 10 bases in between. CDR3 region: CASSYTGGHTQYF. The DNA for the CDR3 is TGTGCCAGCAGTTACACAGGTGGCCATACGCAGTATTTT.

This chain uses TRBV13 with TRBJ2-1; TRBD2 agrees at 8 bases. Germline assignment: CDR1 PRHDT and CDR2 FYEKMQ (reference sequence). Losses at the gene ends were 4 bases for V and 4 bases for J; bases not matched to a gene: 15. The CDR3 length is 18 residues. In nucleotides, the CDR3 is TGTGCCAGCAGCTCAACACATATAAACGGACTAGCTTACAATGAGCAGTTCTTC. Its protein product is CASSSTHINGLAYNEQFF.

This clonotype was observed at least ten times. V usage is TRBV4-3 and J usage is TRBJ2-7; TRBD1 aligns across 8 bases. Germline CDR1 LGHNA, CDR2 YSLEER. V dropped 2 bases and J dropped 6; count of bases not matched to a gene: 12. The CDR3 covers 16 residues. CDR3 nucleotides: TGCGCCAGCAGCCAAAAACGATGGACAGGGTACGGCGAGCAGTACGTC. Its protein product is CASSQKRWTGYGEQYV.

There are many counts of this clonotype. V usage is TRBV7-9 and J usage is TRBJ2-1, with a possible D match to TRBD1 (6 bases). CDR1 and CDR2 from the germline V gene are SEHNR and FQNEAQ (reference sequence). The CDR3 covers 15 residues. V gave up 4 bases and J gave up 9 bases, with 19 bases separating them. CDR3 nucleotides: TGTGCCAGCAGCTCCACACAGGGAACTGGCACTGAGCAGTTCTTC. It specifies CASSSTQGTGTEQFF.

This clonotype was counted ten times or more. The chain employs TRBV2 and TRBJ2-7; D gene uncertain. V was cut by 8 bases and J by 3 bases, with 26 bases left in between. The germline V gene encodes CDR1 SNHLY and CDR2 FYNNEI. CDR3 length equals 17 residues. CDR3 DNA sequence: TGTGCCAGCGAGCCGGCCACCGGGTTCGCTAAATACTACGAGCAGTACTTC. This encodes CASEPATGFAKYYEQYF.

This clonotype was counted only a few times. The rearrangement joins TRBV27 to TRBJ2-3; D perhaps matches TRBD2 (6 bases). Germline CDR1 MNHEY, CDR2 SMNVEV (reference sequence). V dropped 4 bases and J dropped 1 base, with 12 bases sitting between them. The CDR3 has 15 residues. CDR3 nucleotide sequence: TGTGCCAGCAGTTACCAATCGGGGGGCACAGATACGCAGTATTTT. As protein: CASSYQSGGTDTQYF.

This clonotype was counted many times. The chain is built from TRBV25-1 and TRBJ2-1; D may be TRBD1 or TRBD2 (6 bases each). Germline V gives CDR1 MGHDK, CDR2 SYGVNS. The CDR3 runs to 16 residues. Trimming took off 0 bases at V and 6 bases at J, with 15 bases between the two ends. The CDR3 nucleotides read TGTGCCAGCAGTGAATATTTCGGGGGCCGTAGCAATGAGCAGTTCTTC. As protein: CASSEYFGGRSNEQFF.

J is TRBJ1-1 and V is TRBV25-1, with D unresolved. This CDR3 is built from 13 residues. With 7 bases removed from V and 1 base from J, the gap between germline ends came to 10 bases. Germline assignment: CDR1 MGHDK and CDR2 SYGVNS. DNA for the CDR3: TGTGCCAGCACGGAGTCAAGGAACACTGAAGCTTTCTTT. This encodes CASTESRNTEAFF.

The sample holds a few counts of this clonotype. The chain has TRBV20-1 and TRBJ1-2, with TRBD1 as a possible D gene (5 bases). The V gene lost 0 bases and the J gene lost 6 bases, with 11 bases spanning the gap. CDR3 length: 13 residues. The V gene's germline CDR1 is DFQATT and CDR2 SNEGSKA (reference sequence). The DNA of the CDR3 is TGCAGTGCTAGAGAGGCGACAGTTCATGGCTACACCTTC. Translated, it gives CSAREATVHGYTF.

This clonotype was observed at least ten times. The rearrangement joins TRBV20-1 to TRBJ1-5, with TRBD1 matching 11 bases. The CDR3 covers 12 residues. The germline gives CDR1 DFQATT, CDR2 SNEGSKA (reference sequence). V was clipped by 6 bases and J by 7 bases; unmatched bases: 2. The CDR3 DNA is TGCAGTGCGCGGACAGGGGGCCAGCCCCAGCATTTT. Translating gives CSARTGGQPQHF.

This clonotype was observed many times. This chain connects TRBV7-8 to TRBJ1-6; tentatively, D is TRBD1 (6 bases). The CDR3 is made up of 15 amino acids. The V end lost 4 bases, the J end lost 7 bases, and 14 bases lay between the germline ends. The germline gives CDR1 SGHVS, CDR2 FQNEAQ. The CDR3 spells CASSSGGTRNSPLHF. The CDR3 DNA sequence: TGTGCCAGCAGCTCTGGGGGGACAAGGAATTCACCCCTCCACTTT.

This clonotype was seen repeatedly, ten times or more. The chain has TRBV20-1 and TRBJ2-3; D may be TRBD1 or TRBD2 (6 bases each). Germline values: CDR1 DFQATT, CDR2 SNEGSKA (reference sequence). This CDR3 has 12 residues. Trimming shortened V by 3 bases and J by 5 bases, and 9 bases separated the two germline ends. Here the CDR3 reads CSASGGGDTQYF. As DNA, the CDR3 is TGCAGTGCTAGCGGGGGCGGAGATACGCAGTATTTT.

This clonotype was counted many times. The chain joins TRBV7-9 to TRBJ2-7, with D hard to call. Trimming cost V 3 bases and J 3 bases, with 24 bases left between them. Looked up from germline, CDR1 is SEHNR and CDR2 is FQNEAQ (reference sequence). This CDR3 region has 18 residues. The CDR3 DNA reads TGTGCCAGCAGCTTCAGGCCGGAGTTACCCACCCACGACTACGAGCAGTACTTC. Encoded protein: CASSFRPELPTHDYEQYF.